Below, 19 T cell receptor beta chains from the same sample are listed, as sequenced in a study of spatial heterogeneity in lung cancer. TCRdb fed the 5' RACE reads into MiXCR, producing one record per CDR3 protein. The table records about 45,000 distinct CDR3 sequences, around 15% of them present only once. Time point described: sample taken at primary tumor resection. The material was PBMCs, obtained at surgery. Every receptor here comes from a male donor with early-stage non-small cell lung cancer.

Here the CDR3 reads CASSRGFENSPLHF. The CDR3 region has the DNA TGCGCCAGCAGTCGAGGGTTCGAGAATTCACCCCTCCACTTT. This chain joins TRBV10-1 and TRBJ1-6; D gene uncertain. The CDR3 length is 14 residues. Germline V gene data show CDR1 as WNHNN and CDR2 as SYGVQD (reference sequence). V lost 5 bases to trimming and J lost 7 bases, with 12 bases between them.

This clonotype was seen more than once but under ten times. CDR3 region: CASSVSSGREDTQYF. As DNA, the CDR3 is TGTGCCAGCAGCGTGTCTAGCGGGAGGGAAGATACGCAGTATTTT. The V call is TRBV9, the J call TRBJ2-3; 12 bases match TRBD2. Per germline, CDR1 SGDLS and CDR2 YYNGEE. V dropped 2 bases and J dropped 5; count of bases not matched to a gene: 3. The CDR3 is 15 amino acids.

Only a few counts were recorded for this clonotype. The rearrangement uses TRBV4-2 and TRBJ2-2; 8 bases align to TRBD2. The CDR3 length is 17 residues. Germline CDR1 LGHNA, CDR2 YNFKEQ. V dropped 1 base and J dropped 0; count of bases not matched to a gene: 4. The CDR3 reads CASSQVGREPNTGELFF. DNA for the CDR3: TGTGCCAGCAGCCAAGTCGGGAGGGAGCCGAACACCGGGGAGCTGTTTTTT.

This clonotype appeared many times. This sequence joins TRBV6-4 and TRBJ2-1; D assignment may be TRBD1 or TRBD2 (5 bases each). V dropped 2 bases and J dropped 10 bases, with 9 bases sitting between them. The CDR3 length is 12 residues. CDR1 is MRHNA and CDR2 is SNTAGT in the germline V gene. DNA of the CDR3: TGTGCCAGCAGTGACCAGGGAGTAGAGCAGTTCTTC. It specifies CASSDQGVEQFF.

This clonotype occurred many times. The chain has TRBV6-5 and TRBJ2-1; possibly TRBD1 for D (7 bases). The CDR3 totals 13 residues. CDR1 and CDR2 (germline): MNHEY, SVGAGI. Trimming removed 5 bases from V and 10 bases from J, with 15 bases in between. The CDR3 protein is CASSTPGGREQFF. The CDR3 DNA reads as TGTGCCAGCAGTACCCCAGGGGGGCGAGAGCAGTTCTTC.

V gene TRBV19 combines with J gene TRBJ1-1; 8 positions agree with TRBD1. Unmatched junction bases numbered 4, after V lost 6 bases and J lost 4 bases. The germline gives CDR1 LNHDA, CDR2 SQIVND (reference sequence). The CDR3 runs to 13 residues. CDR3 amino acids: CASRMDRATEAFF. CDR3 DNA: TGTGCCAGTAGAATGGACAGGGCCACTGAAGCTTTCTTT.

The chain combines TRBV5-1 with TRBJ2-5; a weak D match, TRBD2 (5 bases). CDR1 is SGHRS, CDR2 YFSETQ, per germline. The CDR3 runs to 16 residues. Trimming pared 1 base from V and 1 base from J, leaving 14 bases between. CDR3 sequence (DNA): TGCGCCAGCAGCTTGTCGGGGTCCCAGGTCCAAGAGACCCAGTACTTC. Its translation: CASSLSGSQVQETQYF.

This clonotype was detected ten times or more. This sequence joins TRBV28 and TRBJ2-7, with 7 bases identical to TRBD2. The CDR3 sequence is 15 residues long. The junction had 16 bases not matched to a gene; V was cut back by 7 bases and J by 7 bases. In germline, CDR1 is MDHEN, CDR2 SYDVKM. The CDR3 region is CASTSPGEGVGEQYF. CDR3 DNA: TGTGCCAGCACCTCTCCCGGGGAGGGAGTGGGGGAGCAGTACTTC.

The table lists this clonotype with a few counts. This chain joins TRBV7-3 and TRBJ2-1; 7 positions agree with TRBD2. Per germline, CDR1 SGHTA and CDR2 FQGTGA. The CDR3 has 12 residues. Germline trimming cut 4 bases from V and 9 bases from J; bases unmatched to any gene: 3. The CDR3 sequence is CASSSGTTEQFF. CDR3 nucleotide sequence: TGTGCCAGCAGCTCAGGGACTACTGAGCAGTTCTTC.

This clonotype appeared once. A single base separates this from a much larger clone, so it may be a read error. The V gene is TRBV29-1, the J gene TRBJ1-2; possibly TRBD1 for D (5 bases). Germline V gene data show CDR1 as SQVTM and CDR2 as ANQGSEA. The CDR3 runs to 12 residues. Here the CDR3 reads CSVLDRDYGNTF. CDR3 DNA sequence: TGCAGCGTGCTAGACAGAGATTATGGCAACACCTTC.

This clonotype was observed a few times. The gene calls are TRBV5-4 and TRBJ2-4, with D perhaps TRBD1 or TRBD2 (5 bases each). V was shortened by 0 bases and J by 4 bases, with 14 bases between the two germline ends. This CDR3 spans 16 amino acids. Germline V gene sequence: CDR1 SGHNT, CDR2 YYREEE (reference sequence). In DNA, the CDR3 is TGTGCCAGCAGCTTGGGGGACCCCACGGTGAAAAACATTCAGTACTTC. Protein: CASSLGDPTVKNIQYF.

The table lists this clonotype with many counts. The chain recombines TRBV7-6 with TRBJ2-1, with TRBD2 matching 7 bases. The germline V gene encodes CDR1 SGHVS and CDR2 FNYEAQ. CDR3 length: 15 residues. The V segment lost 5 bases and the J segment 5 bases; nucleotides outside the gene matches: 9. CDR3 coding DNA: TGTGCCAGCAGCCCCCTACTAGCGTCCCACAATGAGCAGTTCTTC. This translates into CASSPLLASHNEQFF.

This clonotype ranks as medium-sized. The CDR3 sequence: CASSPDRANYGYTF. The CDR3 nucleotides read TGTGCCAGCAGTCCGGACAGGGCGAACTATGGCTACACCTTC. V is TRBV28 and J is TRBJ1-2; 8 bases map to TRBD1. Germline-derived CDR1 and CDR2 are MDHEN and SYDVKM. The CDR3 runs to 14 residues. With V trimmed by 5 bases and J by 2 bases, 4 bases remained unmatched.

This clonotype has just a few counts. CDR3 residues: CASTHKGWMNTEAFF. DNA for the CDR3: TGTGCCAGCACCCATAAGGGGTGGATGAACACTGAAGCTTTCTTT. The genes are TRBV12-3 or TRBV12-4 and TRBJ1-1, with D perhaps matching TRBD1 (5 bases). V gave up 7 bases and J gave up 0 bases, with 15 bases separating them. There are 15 residues in the CDR3.

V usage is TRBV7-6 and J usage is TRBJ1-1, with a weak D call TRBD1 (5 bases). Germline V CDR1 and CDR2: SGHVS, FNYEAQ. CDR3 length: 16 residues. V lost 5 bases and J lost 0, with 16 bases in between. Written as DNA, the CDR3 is TGTGCCAGCAGCCAGCGCCCGGGGCCGATGAACACTGAAGCTTTCTTT. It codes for CASSQRPGPMNTEAFF.

The DNA for the CDR3 is TGCGCCAGCAGCCTGGGACAGACCTCCTCTGGAAACACCATATATTTT. Translating it yields CASSLGQTSSGNTIYF. V gene TRBV5-1 combines with J gene TRBJ1-3, with TRBD1 matching 7 bases. Germline-derived CDR1 and CDR2 are SGHRS and YFSETQ. The CDR3 contains 16 residues. The ends lost 4 bases at V and 0 bases at J; junction bases unmatched: 7.

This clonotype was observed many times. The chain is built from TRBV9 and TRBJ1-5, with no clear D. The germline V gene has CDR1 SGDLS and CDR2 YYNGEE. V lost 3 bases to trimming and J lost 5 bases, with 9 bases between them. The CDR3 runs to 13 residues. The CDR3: CASSAGGDQPQHF. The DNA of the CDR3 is TGTGCCAGCAGCGCGGGAGGCGATCAGCCCCAGCATTTT.

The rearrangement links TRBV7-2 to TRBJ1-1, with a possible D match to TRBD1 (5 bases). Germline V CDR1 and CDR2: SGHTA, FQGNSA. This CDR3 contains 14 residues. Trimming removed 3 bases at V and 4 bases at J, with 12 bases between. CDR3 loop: CASSLGGEATEAFF. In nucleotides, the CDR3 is TGTGCCAGCAGCTTGGGGGGAGAGGCCACTGAAGCTTTCTTT.

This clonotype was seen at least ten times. The CDR3 reads CATQREGVTIYGYTF. Here the CDR3 DNA reads TGTGCCACCCAACGGGAGGGTGTAACAATCTATGGCTACACCTTC. The chain has TRBV10-3 and TRBJ1-2; D call uncertain. Germline lookup yields CDR1 ENHRY and CDR2 SYGVKD. Between the trimmed V and J ends, which lost 10 bases and 4 bases, there was a span of 22 bases. CDR3 length: 15 amino acids.